These T cell receptor beta chains were read from a single sample in a study of blood T cell repertoires in COVID-19. The method was immunoSEQ multiplex PCR; TCRdb's version includes in-frame clones alone and lacks a portion of them. The sample includes 150,000 to 200,000 clones, about 85% of them seen just once. Material for sequencing was peripheral blood. The source of these receptors is a man in his 60s with active or convalescent COVID-19. CDR3s include the opening cysteine and the closing phenylalanine or tryptophan. The order of the fields is V gene, clone size, D gene, J gene, CDR3 protein, CDR3 DNA. A D gene is named only where the DNA matches it firmly. Clone size is stated in some rows and not others, as once, few, many or a class when expanded.

TRBV6-5	.	TRBD1	TRBJ2-7	CASKTGAYEQYF	TGTGCCAGCAAAACAGGGGCCTACGAGCAGTACTTC
TRBV3-1/TRBV3-2	.	.	TRBJ2-3	CASSSPEVDTQYF	TGTGCCAGCAGCTCCCCAGAGGTGGATACGCAGTATTTT
TRBV7-3	once	.	TRBJ1-1	CASSLMAGQNTEAFF	TGTGCCAGCAGCTTAATGGCAGGACAGAACACTGAAGCTTTCTTT
TRBV5-1	.	.	TRBJ2-4	CASSLGGLENIQYF	TGCGCCAGCAGCTTGGGAGGGTTGGAGAACATTCAGTACTTC
TRBV6-5	once	TRBD1	TRBJ2-1	CASSYFTGDNEQFF	TGTGCCAGCAGTTACTTTACAGGGGACAATGAGCAGTTCTTC
TRBV19	.	.	TRBJ1-5	CASSSPHGQGGNQPQHF	TGTGCCAGTAGTTCCCCCCACGGGCAGGGTGGTAACCAGCCCCAGCATTTT
TRBV5-1	once	.	TRBJ2-2	CASSLSLGNTGELFF	TGCGCCAGCAGCTTGTCCCTCGGGAACACCGGGGAGCTGTTTTTT
TRBV30	.	TRBD1	TRBJ2-3	CAWSVLGTGGDTQYF	TGTGCCTGGAGTGTACTAGGGACAGGGGGAGATACGCAGTATTTT
TRBV12-5	.	.	TRBJ2-6	CASGLGTDWDSGANVLTF	TGTGCTAGTGGTTTGGGGACAGATTGGGACTCTGGGGCCAACGTCCTGACTTTC
TRBV5-5	.	.	TRBJ1-1	CASSPLTVSTEAFF	TGTGCCAGCAGCCCATTGACAGTGAGCACTGAAGCTTTCTTT
TRBV3-1/TRBV3-2	once	.	TRBJ1-3	CASSQGGTSGNTIYF	TGTGCCAGCAGCCAGGGCGGGACCTCTGGAAACACCATATATTTT
TRBV6-1	.	.	TRBJ1-6	CASSLGQGGNSPLHF	TGTGCCAGCAGTTTGGGCCAGGGAGGTAATTCACCCCTCCACTTT
TRBV7-9	.	.	TRBJ1-2	CASSSSDSANYGYTF	TGTGCCAGCAGCTCATCAGACAGTGCTAACTATGGCTACACCTTC
TRBV5-6	once	.	TRBJ1-3	CASSLKESSGNTIYF	TGTGCCAGCAGCTTGAAGGAGAGCTCTGGAAACACCATATATTTT
TRBV2	.	TRBD1	TRBJ1-1	CASSRTGGYTEAFF	TGTGCCAGCAGTAGGACAGGGGGCTACACTGAAGCTTTCTTT
TRBV7-9	.	TRBD2	TRBJ2-5	CASSFGLASETQYF	TGTGCCAGCAGCTTCGGACTAGCGTCAGAGACCCAGTACTTC
TRBV20-1	.	TRBD1	TRBJ1-5	CSASPTSGTGGYQPQHF	TGCAGTGCTAGTCCCACCTCCGGGACAGGGGGTTATCAGCCCCAGCATTTT
TRBV24-1	.	TRBD1	TRBJ1-2	CATSDRGLGYTF	TGTGCCACCAGTGACAGGGGGCTAGGCTACACCTTC
TRBV20-1	.	.	TRBJ2-5	CSASLLQETQYF	TGCAGTGCTAGTCTACTCCAAGAGACCCAGTACTTC
TRBV12-3/TRBV12-4	.	TRBD1	TRBJ2-5	CASSLGRGETQYF	TGTGCCAGCAGTTTGGGCAGGGGGGAGACCCAGTACTTC
TRBV12-5	.	.	TRBJ1-2	CASGLVLRREGSYGYTF	TGTGCTAGTGGTTTGGTACTTAGAAGGGAGGGATCCTATGGCTACACCTTC
TRBV6-5	once	.	TRBJ1-1	CASTGTVIATEAFF	TGTGCCAGCACCGGGACTGTTATTGCCACTGAAGCTTTCTTT
TRBV5-6	.	.	TRBJ2-5	CASSLGGRETQYF	TGTGCCAGCAGCTTGGGGGGCCGGGAGACCCAGTACTTC
TRBV18	.	TRBD1	TRBJ1-2	CASSSGTAQGYGYTF	TGTGCCAGCTCGTCCGGGACAGCTCAGGGGTATGGCTACACCTTC
TRBV5-1	.	.	TRBJ2-5	CASSLDLGRETQYF	TGCGCCAGCAGCTTGGATTTGGGCCGGGAGACCCAGTACTTC
TRBV6-5	.	.	TRBJ2-1	CASRADPYNEQFF	TGTGCCAGCAGGGCAGATCCCTACAATGAGCAGTTCTTC
TRBV5-6	.	.	TRBJ2-2	CASSFRTGELFF	TGTGCCAGCAGCTTCCGCACCGGGGAGCTGTTTTTT
TRBV5-1	.	TRBD1	TRBJ2-1	CASSPSGQGSNEQFF	TGCGCCAGCAGCCCCTCTGGACAGGGGAGCAATGAGCAGTTCTTC
TRBV5-1	.	.	TRBJ1-2	CASSPTQENYGYTF	TGCGCCAGCAGCCCTACACAGGAAAACTATGGCTACACCTTC